A single sample is the source of the 25 T cell receptor beta chains below, sequenced in a study of beta chain features in type 1 diabetes. Sequenced material consisted of expressed TCRB transcripts (all of the isolated RNA was reverse transcribed). Only in-frame clones appear in the TCRdb table, and some are missing; sequencing was by immunoSEQ multiplex PCR. The data show around 430,000 clones, with about 30% seen just once and roughly 0.066% held by the top ten. Sequencing was carried out using naive CD4+ T cells from blood. The receptor source for this set is a man between 18 and 35 years old in good health.

This clone was seen more than once but under ten times. V is TRBV2 and J is TRBJ2-7; no reliable D call. CDR3 length: 11 amino acids. Trimming cost V 3 bases and J 2 bases, with 2 bases left between them. The V gene's germline CDR1 is SNHLY and CDR2 FYNNEI. Written as DNA, the CDR3 is TGTGCCAGCAGTGATACCTACGAGCAGTACTTC. Protein product: CASSDTYEQYF.

Only a few counts were recorded for this clone. This rearrangement joins TRBV4-2 to TRBJ2-5; D gene uncertain. The CDR3 sequence is 14 residues long. Germline V CDR1 and CDR2: LGHNA, YNFKEQ. With 4 bases removed from V and 5 bases from J, the gap between germline ends came to 14 bases. The CDR3 reads CASSLPREIETQYF. The CDR3 nucleotides read TGTGCCAGCAGCCTCCCCCGAGAGATCGAGACCCAGTACTTC.

V and J are TRBV29-1 and TRBJ1-1, with D hard to call. The germline V and J ends were trimmed by 2 bases and 2 bases, with 12 bases remaining between them. CDR1 and CDR2 from the germline V gene are SQVTM and ANQGSEA. The CDR3 has 14 residues. The CDR3 DNA reads as TGCAGCGTTGAAAGGCCACTGAGTAACACTGAAGCTTTCTTT. Amino acid sequence: CSVERPLSNTEAFF.

This clone was seen a handful of times. J is TRBJ2-1 and V is TRBV5-1; the match to TRBD2 covers 10 bases. The CDR3 has 16 residues. In germline, CDR1 is SGHRS, CDR2 YFSETQ. V lost 1 base to trimming and J lost 6 bases; unmatched junction nucleotides: 7. The CDR3 DNA follows: TGCGCCAGCAGCTTGTCTAGCGGGAGAGAATTCAATGAGCAGTTCTTC. Translation gives CASSLSSGREFNEQFF.

The table lists this clone with a few counts. The genes are TRBV30 and TRBJ2-4, with D tentatively TRBD1 or TRBD2 (5 bases each). Trimming shortened V by 2 bases and J by 15 bases, and 14 bases separated the two germline ends. Per germline, CDR1 GTSNPN and CDR2 SVGIG (reference sequence). This CDR3 contains 11 residues. CDR3 nucleotides: TGTGCCTGGAGTTCGGACGTCGGGGCGTACTTC. The encoded protein is CAWSSDVGAYF.

The chain employs TRBV2 and TRBJ2-7, with 7 bases that match TRBD1. V shed 5 bases and J 3 bases; nucleotides not matched to a gene: 7. Per the germline V gene, CDR1 is SNHLY and CDR2 is FYNNEI. The CDR3 is 14 residues long. The CDR3 bases are TGTGCCAGCAGTCCGGGACAGTCCTTCTACGAGCAGTACTTC. It translates to CASSPGQSFYEQYF.

This clone has a handful of counts. The chain employs TRBV28 and TRBJ2-3, with D possibly being TRBD2 (6 bases). This CDR3 is 10 amino acids long. The V gene's germline CDR1 is MDHEN and CDR2 SYDVKM. CDR3 nucleotide sequence: TGTAGTGCGGGATTAGATACGCAGTATTTT. Translation gives CSAGLDTQYF.

The V and J genes are TRBV28 and TRBJ2-1, with D perhaps given as TRBD1 or TRBD2 (6 bases each). V dropped 5 bases and J dropped 6 bases, with 17 bases sitting between them. The CDR3 has 15 residues. Looked up from germline, CDR1 is MDHEN and CDR2 is SYDVKM. CDR3 nucleotides: TGTGCCAGCAGTCTCACAGGGAGGCTTGTCAATGAGCAGTTCTTC. Translated, it gives CASSLTGRLVNEQFF.

A few counts support this clone. V and J are TRBV21-1 and TRBJ1-3; no check of the table's D call, TRBD1, against the DNA was made. TRBV21-1 is described as a pseudogene. The CDR3 contains 15 residues. Here the CDR3 reads CASSNLTGDGNTIYF. Written as DNA, the CDR3 is TGTGCCAGCAGCAACCTTACAGGGGATGGAAACACCATATATTTT.

There are a few counts of this clone. This chain joins TRBV29-1 and TRBJ2-1, with 7 bases aligning to TRBD2. CDR1 and CDR2 (germline): SQVTM, ANQGSEA. Trimming removed 7 bases from V and 9 bases from J; junction bases left unmatched: 9. The CDR3 totals 12 residues. The CDR3 reads CSGRPGGTEQFF. The CDR3 DNA follows: TGCAGCGGTCGCCCCGGGGGGACTGAGCAGTTCTTC.

The V call is TRBV30, the J call TRBJ1-4, with TRBD1 as a possible D gene (6 bases). The length of the CDR3 is 18 residues. The V end was cut by 0 bases, the J end by 0 bases, with 17 bases between. The germline V gene encodes CDR1 GTSNPN and CDR2 SVGIG (reference sequence). As DNA, the CDR3 is TGTGCCTGGAGTGTTTACCCCCCGCAGGGGCCAACTAATGAAAAACTGTTTTTT. Its protein is CAWSVYPPQGPTNEKLFF.

This clone was detected a few times. The J gene is TRBJ2-3, the V gene TRBV9; D is uncertain. CDR3 length equals 14 residues. Trimming left V 4 bases short and J 2 bases short, with 11 bases between. The germline gives CDR1 SGDLS, CDR2 YYNGEE. In DNA, the CDR3 is TGTGCCAGCAGCCCCAACCGCCACACAGATACGCAGTATTTT. Translating it yields CASSPNRHTDTQYF.

The V and J genes are TRBV9 and TRBJ2-1, with 14 bases lining up with TRBD2. V shed 3 bases and J 6 bases; nucleotides not matched to a gene: 5. This CDR3 is 16 amino acids long. Germline V CDR1 and CDR2: SGDLS, YYNGEE. This CDR3 is CASSDGTSGRVNEQFF. The DNA for the CDR3 is TGTGCCAGCAGCGATGGGACTAGCGGGAGAGTCAATGAGCAGTTCTTC.

There are a few counts of this clone. The chain carries TRBV9 and TRBJ2-1; no clear D. V dropped 3 bases and J dropped 8 bases, with 18 bases sitting between them. CDR3 length equals 15 residues. Germline-derived CDR1 and CDR2 are SGDLS and YYNGEE. The CDR3 spells CASSGTPAAWDEQFF. The CDR3, as DNA: TGTGCCAGCAGCGGCACTCCTGCAGCATGGGATGAGCAGTTCTTC.

This clone was counted between two and nine times. The V and J genes are TRBV7-9 and TRBJ2-7, with a possible D match to TRBD2 (7 bases). V lost 5 bases to trimming and J lost 6 bases, with 14 bases between them. This CDR3 region has 13 residues. The V gene's germline CDR1 is SEHNR and CDR2 FQNEAQ (reference sequence). The CDR3 loop is CASSLEGGAEQYF. The CDR3 DNA sequence: TGTGCCAGCAGCCTCGAAGGGGGGGCCGAGCAGTACTTC.

As regards this clone: The sample holds other DNA sequences that translate to the same CDR3. The chain combines TRBV5-1 with TRBJ2-1; perhaps TRBD1 as D (6 bases). The CDR3 totals 13 residues. V shed 4 bases and J shed 3 bases, with 8 bases lying between them. Germline V lookup: CDR1 SGHRS, CDR2 YFSETQ. The CDR3 DNA is TGCGCCAGCAGCCTGGACAGCTACAATGAGCAGTTCTTC. It translates to CASSLDSYNEQFF.

This chain links TRBV29-1 with TRBJ2-3; 11 bases are a match to TRBD2. The CDR3 length is 15 residues. Germline CDR1 and CDR2: SQVTM and ANQGSEA. The junction had 3 bases not matched to a gene; V was cut back by 4 bases and J by 0 bases. Written as DNA, the CDR3 is TGCAGCGTTGTGGCTAGCGGGGGGAGCACAGATACGCAGTATTTT. Its protein product is CSVVASGGSTDTQYF.

V and J are TRBV5-1 and TRBJ2-3; 10 positions agree with TRBD2. Unmatched junction bases numbered 3, after V lost 0 bases and J lost 2 bases. Germline CDR1 and CDR2: SGHRS and YFSETQ. This CDR3 is built from 16 residues. This CDR3 is CASSLVLAGNTDTQYF. CDR3 nucleotides: TGCGCCAGCAGCTTGGTACTAGCGGGAAACACAGATACGCAGTATTTT.

The V and J genes are TRBV5-4 and TRBJ1-4; D unclear. This CDR3 contains 12 residues. Trimming shortened V by 0 bases and J by 8 bases, and 5 bases separated the two germline ends. CDR1 and CDR2 (germline): SGHNT, YYREEE (reference sequence). CDR3 protein: CASSLDSEKLFF. The CDR3 DNA is TGTGCCAGCAGCTTGGACTCAGAAAAACTGTTTTTT.

This clone was picked up a small number of times. The V call is TRBV29-1, the J call TRBJ2-3; D is perhaps TRBD1 or TRBD2 (5 bases each). The germline V gene encodes CDR1 SQVTM and CDR2 ANQGSEA. This CDR3 comprises 11 residues. The ends were cut back, 6 bases at V and 5 bases at J, with 9 bases in the middle. The CDR3: CSVTRGDTQYF. CDR3 DNA: TGCAGCGTAACGAGGGGAGATACGCAGTATTTT.

In its sample, this clone was seen a few times. The V and J genes are TRBV7-2 and TRBJ1-4, with a weak D call TRBD1 (5 bases). CDR1 is SGHTA, CDR2 FQGNSA, per germline. The length of the CDR3 is 16 residues. V was clipped by 0 bases and J by 4 bases, with 12 bases between them. CDR3 residues: CASSLAATEINEKLFF. In DNA form, the CDR3 reads TGTGCCAGCAGCTTAGCGGCGACAGAAATTAATGAAAAACTGTTTTTT.

This chain joins TRBV28 and TRBJ2-7; D is unresolved. There are 13 residues in the CDR3. Germline-derived CDR1 and CDR2 are MDHEN and SYDVKM. V gave up 3 bases and J gave up 2 bases, with 8 bases separating them. CDR3: CASSLSPAYEQYF. Here the CDR3 DNA reads TGTGCCAGCAGTTTGTCCCCAGCCTACGAGCAGTACTTC.

The chain combines TRBV7-9 with TRBJ2-4; the D is unclear. Germline CDR1 SEHNR, CDR2 FQNEAQ (reference sequence). The CDR3 covers 12 residues. The V and J ends lost 4 bases and 3 bases respectively, with 4 bases between them. CDR3 nucleotides: TGTGCCAGCAGCTCTGGCAAAAACATTCAGTACTTC. Its translation is CASSSGKNIQYF.

The chain recombines TRBV19 with TRBJ2-5; D may be TRBD1 (5 bases). V lost 2 bases, J lost 4 bases, and 8 bases lay in between. Germline V gene data show CDR1 as LNHDA and CDR2 as SQIVND (reference sequence). CDR3 size: 13 residues. CDR3 sequence reads: CASSIWQGETQYF. CDR3 nucleotide sequence: TGTGCCAGTAGTATATGGCAGGGAGAGACCCAGTACTTC.

This clone came up once. The rearrangement joins TRBV19 to TRBJ2-1; weak D call: TRBD2 (6 bases). From germline, CDR1 is LNHDA and CDR2 SQIVND (reference sequence). This CDR3 has 17 residues. V lost 2 bases to trimming and J lost 6 bases, with 20 bases between them. CDR3 sequence reads: CASSILGGATILNEQFF. The CDR3 DNA reads as TGTGCCAGTAGTATACTAGGAGGGGCGACCATCCTCAATGAGCAGTTCTTC.